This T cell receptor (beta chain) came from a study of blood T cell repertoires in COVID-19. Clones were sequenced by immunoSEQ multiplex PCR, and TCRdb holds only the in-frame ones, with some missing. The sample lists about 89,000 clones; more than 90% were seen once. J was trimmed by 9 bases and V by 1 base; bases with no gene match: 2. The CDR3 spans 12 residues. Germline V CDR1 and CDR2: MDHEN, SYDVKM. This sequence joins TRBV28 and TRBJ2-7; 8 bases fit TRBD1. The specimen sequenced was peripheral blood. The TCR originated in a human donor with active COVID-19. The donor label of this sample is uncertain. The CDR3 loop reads CASSLYGTGQYF. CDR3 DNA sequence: TGTGCCAGCAGTTTATACGGGACAGGGCAGTACTTC.